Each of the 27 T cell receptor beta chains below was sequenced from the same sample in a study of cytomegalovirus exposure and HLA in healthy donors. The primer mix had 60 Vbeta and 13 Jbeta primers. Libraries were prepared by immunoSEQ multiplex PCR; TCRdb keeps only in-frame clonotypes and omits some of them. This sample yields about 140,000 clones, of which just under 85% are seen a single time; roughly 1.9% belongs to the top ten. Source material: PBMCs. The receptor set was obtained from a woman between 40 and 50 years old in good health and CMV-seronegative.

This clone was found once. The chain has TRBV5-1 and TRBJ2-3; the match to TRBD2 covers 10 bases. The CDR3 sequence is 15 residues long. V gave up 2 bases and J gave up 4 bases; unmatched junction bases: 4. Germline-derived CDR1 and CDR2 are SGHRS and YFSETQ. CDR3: CASSLSGRAPDTQYF. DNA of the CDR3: TGCGCCAGCAGCTTAAGCGGGAGGGCCCCAGATACGCAGTATTTT.

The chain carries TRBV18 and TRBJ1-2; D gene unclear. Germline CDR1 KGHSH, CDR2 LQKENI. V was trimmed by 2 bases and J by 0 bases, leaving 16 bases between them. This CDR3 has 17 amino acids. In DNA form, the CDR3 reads TGTGCCAGCTCACCAGTTTCTATTACAGATCCTAACTATGGCTACACCTTC. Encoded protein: CASSPVSITDPNYGYTF.

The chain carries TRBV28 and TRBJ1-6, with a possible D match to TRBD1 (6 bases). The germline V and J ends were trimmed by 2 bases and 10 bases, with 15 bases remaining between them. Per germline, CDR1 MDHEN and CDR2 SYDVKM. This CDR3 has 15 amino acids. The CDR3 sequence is CASSLLSRGGSPLHF. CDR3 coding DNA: TGTGCCAGCAGTTTACTGTCCAGGGGTGGCTCACCCCTCCACTTT.

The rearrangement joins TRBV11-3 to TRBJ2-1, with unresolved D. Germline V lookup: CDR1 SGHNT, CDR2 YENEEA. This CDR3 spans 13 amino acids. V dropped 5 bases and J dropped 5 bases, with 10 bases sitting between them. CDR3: CASSRDSNNEQFF. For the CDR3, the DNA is TGTGCCAGCAGCCGCGACTCTAACAATGAGCAGTTCTTC. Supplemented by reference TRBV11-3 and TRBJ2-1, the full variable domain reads EAGVVQSPRYKIIEKKQPVAFWCNPISGHNTLYWYLQNLGQGPELLIRYENEEAVDDSQLPKDRFSAERLKGVDSTLKIQPAELGDSAVYLCASSRDSNNEQFFGPGTRLTVL.

CDR3 bases: TGTGCCAGTAGTCCGTTAGGGCGGGTTGGGCAAAATGGCTACACCTTC. It encodes CASSPLGRVGQNGYTF. This chain links TRBV19 with TRBJ1-2; no firm D call. The CDR3 contains 16 residues. Germline V CDR1 and CDR2: LNHDA, SQIVND (reference sequence). V dropped 5 bases and J dropped 6 bases, with 22 bases sitting between them.

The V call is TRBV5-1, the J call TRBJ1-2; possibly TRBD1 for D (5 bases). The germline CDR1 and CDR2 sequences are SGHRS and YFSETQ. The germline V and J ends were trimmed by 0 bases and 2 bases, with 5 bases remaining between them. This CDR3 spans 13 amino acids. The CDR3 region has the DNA TGCGCCAGCAGCTTGGACAGGAACTATGGCTACACCTTC. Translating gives CASSLDRNYGYTF.

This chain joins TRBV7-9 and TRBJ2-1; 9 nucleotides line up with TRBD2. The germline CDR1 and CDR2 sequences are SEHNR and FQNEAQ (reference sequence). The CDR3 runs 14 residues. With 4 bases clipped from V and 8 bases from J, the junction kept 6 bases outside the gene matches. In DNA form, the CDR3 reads TGTGCCAGCAGCTCGGGACTAGCTGGTGATGAGCAGTTCTTC. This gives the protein CASSSGLAGDEQFF.

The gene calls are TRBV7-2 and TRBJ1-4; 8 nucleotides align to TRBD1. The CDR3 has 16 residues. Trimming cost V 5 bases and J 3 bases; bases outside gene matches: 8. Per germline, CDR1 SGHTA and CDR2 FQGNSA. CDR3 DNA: TGTGCCAGCAGCCCCGACAGGGGCAGGGCTAATGAAAAACTGTTTTTT. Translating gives CASSPDRGRANEKLFF.

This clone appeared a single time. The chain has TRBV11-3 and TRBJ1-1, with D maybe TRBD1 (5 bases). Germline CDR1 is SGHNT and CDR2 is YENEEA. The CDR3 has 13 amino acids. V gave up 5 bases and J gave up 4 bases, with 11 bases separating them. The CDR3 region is CASSLTGFTEAFF. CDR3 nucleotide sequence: TGTGCCAGCAGCCTAACAGGTTTCACTGAAGCTTTCTTT.

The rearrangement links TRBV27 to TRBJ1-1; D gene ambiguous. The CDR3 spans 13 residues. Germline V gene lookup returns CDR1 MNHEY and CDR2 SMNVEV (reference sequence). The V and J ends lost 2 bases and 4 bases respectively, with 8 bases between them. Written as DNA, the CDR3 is TGTGCCAGCAGTTTAACGGGTGCCACTGAAGCTTTCTTT. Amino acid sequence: CASSLTGATEAFF.

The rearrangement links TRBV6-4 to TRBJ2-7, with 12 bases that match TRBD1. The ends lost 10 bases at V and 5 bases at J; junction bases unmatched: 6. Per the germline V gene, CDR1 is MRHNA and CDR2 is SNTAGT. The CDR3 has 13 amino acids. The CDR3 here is CATPGQGANEQYF. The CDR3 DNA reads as TGTGCCACCCCGGGACAGGGGGCAAACGAGCAGTACTTC.

The CDR3 sequence: CASSYTHRGTYEQYF. In DNA, the CDR3 is TGTGCCAGCAGTTACACACACAGGGGCACCTACGAGCAGTACTTC. The chain combines TRBV6-5 with TRBJ2-7; 7 positions agree with TRBD1. V gave up 2 bases and J gave up 2 bases; unmatched junction bases: 6. The CDR3 consists of 15 residues. Germline V CDR1 and CDR2: MNHEY, SVGAGI.

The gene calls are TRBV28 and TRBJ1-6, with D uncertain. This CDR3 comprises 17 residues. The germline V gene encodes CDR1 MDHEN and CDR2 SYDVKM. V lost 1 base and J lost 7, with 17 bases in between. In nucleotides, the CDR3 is TGTGCCAGCAGTTTATTGCGGGCGACGCCTCTCAATTCACCCCTCCACTTT. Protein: CASSLLRATPLNSPLHF.

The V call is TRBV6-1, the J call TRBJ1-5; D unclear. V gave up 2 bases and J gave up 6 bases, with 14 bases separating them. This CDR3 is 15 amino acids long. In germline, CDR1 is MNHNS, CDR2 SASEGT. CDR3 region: CASSERLAASQPQHF. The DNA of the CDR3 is TGTGCCAGCAGTGAACGGTTGGCAGCGAGTCAGCCCCAGCATTTT.

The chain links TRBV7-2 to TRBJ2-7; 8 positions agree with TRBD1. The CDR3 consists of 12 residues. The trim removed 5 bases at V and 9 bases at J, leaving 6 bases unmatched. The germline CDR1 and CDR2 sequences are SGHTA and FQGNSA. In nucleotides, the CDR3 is TGTGCCAGCAGCCCGGACAGGGTCGGGCAGTACTTC. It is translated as CASSPDRVGQYF. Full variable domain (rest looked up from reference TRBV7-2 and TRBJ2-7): GAGVSQSPSNKVTEKGKDVELRCDPISGHTALYWYRQSLGQGLEFLIYFQGNSAPDKSGLPSDRFSAERTGGSVSTLTIQRTQQEDSAVYLCASSPDRVGQYFGPGTRLTVT.

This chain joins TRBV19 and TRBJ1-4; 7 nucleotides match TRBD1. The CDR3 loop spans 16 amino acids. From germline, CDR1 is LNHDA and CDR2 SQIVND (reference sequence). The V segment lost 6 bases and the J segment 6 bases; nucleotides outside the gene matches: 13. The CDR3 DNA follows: TGTGCCAGTAGCACCTCCCTGGACAGGACATATGAAAAACTGTTTTTT. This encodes CASSTSLDRTYEKLFF.

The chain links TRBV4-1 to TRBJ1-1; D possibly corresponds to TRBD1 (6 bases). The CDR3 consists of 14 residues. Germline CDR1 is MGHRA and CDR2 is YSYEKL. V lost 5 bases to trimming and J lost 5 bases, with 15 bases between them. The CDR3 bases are TGCGCCAGCAGCGTACAGGGCCTCTGGACTGAAGCTTTCTTT. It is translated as CASSVQGLWTEAFF.

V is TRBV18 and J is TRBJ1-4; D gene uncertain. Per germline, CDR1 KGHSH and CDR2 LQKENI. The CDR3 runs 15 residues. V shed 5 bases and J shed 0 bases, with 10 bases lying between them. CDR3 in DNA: TGTGCCAGCTCAACAAACGCCGCAACTAATGAAAAACTGTTTTTT. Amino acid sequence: CASSTNAATNEKLFF.

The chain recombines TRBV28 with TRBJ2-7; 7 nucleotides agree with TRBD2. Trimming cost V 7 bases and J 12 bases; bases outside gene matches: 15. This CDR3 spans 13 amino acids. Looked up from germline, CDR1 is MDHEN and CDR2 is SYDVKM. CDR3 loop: CASITGGIRRLYF. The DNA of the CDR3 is TGTGCCAGCATCACCGGGGGGATACGGAGGCTGTACTTC.

CDR3 coding DNA: TGCGCCAGCAGCCAAGCAATTCCGGGACAGGGGGAAATGCTCCTCTACAATGAGCAGTTCTTC. It is translated as CASSQAIPGQGEMLLYNEQFF. The J gene is TRBJ2-1, the V gene TRBV4-1; 11 bases align to TRBD1. The J segment lost 3 bases and the V segment lost 1 base, leaving 17 bases of the junction unmatched. The CDR3 covers 21 residues. The V gene's germline CDR1 is MGHRA and CDR2 YSYEKL.

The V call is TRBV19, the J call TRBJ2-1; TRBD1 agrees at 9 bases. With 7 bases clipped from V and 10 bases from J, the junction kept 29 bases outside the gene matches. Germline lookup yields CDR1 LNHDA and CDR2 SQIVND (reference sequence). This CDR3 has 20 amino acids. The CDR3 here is CASTLHRPGQGGKGKGEQFF. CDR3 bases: TGTGCCAGTACCCTACACCGACCGGGACAGGGCGGGAAGGGTAAAGGCGAGCAGTTCTTC.

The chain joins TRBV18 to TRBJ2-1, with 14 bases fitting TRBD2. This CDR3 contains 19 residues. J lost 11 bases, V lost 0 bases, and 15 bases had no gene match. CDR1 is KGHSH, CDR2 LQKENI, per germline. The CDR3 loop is CASSPPGHRLAGGPFQQFF. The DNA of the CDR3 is TGTGCCAGCTCACCACCCGGCCACAGACTAGCGGGAGGGCCTTTTCAGCAGTTCTTC. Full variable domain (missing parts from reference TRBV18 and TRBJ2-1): NAGVMQNPRHLVRRRGQEARLRCSPMKGHSHVYWYRQLPEEGLKFMVYLQKENIIDESGMPKERFSAEFPKEGPSILRIQQVVRGDSAAYFCASSPPGHRLAGGPFQQFFGPGTRLTVL.

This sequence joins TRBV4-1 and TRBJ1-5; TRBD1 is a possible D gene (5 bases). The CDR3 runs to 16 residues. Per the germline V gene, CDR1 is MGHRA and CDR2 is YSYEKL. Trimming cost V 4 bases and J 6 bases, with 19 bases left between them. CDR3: CASSRTMFGGIQPQHF. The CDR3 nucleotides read TGCGCCAGCAGCCGCACGATGTTCGGGGGGATTCAGCCCCAGCATTTT.

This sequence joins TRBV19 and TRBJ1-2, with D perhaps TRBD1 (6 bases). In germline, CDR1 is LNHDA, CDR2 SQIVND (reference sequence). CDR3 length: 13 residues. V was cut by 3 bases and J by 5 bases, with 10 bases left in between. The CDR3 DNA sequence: TGTGCCAGTAGTATTTACAGGGATTATGGCTACACCTTC. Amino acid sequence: CASSIYRDYGYTF.

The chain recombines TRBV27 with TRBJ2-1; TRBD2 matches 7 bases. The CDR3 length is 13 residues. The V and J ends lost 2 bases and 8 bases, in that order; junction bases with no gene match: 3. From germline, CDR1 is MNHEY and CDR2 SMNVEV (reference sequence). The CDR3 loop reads CASSLGGVDEQFF. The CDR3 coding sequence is TGTGCCAGCAGTTTAGGGGGGGTCGATGAGCAGTTCTTC.

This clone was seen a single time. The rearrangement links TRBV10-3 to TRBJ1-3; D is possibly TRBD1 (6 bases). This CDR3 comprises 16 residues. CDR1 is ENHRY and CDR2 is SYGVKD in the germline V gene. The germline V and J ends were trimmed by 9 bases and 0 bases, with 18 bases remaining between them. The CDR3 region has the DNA TGTGCCATTGGGCCGGGCAGGGACACCTCTGGAAACACCATATATTTT. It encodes CAIGPGRDTSGNTIYF.

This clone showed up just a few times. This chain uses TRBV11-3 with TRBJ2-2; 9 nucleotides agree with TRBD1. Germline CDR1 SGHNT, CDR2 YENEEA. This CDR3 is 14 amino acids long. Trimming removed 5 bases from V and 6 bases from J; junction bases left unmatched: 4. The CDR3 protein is CASSLGQGSGELFF. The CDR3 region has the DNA TGTGCCAGCAGCCTGGGACAGGGCTCCGGGGAGCTGTTTTTT. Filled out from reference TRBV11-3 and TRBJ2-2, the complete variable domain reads EAGVVQSPRYKIIEKKQPVAFWCNPISGHNTLYWYLQNLGQGPELLIRYENEEAVDDSQLPKDRFSAERLKGVDSTLKIQPAELGDSAVYLCASSLGQGSGELFFGEGSRLTVL.